This TCR beta chain originates from a study of blood T cell repertoires in COVID-19. This clone was seen only once. The J segment lost 9 bases and the V segment lost 4 bases, leaving 5 bases of the junction unmatched. The CDR3 has 13 amino acids. Looked up from germline, CDR1 is SNHLY and CDR2 is FYNNEI. The assay was immunoSEQ multiplex PCR, and TCRdb's table has in-frame clones only and misses some. Among 200,000 to 250,000 clones, more than 70% were seen once, and the ten largest hold 2.7%. The sequenced sample was peripheral blood. The J gene is TRBJ2-1, the V gene TRBV2; 8 bases are shared with TRBD2. This sequence was found in a woman aged 60 to 75 with acute or convalescent COVID-19. The CDR3 bases are TGTGCCAGCAGTGTCGGGGGGGTTGGTGAGCAGTTCTTC. As protein: CASSVGGVGEQFF.